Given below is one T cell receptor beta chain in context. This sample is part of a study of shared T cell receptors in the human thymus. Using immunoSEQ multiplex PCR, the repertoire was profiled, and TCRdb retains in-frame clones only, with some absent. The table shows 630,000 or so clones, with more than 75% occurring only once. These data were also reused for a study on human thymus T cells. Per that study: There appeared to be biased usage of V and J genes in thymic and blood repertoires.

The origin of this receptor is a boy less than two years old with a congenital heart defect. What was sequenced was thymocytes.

The CDR3 DNA follows: TGTGCCAGCAGCAGGGGACGGCGGGGAGCTAATGAAAAACTGTTTTTT. Protein: CASSRGRRGANEKLFF. The chain uses TRBV7-9 and TRBJ1-4; perhaps TRBD1 as D (5 bases). Trimming removed 5 bases from V and 3 bases from J, with 16 bases in between. The germline gives CDR1 SEHNR, CDR2 FQNEAQ (reference sequence). The CDR3 is 16 amino acids.